This TCR beta chain was sequenced during a study of T cell responses to AZD1222 COVID-19 vaccine. V dropped 4 bases and J dropped 3 bases, with 10 bases sitting between them. The CDR3 runs 15 residues. Germline lookup yields CDR1 LGHNA and CDR2 YSLEER. Study-wide results and limits: Sampling captured repertoires only after the peak T cell response.

Second-dose schedules of about 4 or about 12 weeks were combined. As to this clone: Its antigen is unidentified.

Profiled with immunoSEQ multiplex PCR; TCRdb holds only in-frame clones, not every one. The sample lists 80,000 or so clones, under 95% occurring once. This receptor was identified in an adult who received the AZD1222 COVID-19 vaccine. The specimen was peripheral blood, collected 28 days after the second AZD1222 dose. This chain links TRBV4-3 with TRBJ1-6; D is perhaps TRBD1 (5 bases). CDR3 DNA sequence: TGCGCCAGCAGCCGTACAGGAGTCTATAATTCACCCCTCCACTTT. The encoded protein is CASSRTGVYNSPLHF.